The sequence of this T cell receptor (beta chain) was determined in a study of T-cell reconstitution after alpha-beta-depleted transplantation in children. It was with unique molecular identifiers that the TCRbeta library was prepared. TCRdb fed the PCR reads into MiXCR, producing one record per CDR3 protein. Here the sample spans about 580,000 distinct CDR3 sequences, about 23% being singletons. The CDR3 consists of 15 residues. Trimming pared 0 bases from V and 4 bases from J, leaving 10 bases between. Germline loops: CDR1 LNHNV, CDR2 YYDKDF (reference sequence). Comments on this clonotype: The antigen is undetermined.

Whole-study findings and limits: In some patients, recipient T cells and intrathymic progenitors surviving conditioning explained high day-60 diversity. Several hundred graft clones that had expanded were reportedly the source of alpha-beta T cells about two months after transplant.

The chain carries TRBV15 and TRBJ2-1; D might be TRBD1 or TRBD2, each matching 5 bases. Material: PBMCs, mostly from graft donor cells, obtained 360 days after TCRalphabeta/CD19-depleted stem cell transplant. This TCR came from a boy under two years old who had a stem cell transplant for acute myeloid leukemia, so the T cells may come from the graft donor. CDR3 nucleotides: TGTGCCACCAGCAGAGATGGGGACCGGTACAATGAGCAGTTCTTC. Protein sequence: CATSRDGDRYNEQFF.